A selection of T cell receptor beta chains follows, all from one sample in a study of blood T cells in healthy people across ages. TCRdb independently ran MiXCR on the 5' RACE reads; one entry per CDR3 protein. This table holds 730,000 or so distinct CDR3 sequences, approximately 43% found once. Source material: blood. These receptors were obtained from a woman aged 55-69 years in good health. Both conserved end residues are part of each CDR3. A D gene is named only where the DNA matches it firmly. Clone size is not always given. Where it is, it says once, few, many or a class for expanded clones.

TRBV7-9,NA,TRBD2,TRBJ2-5,CASSIGLARETQYF,TGTGCCAGCAGCATAGGACTAGCCCGGGAGACCCAGTACTTC
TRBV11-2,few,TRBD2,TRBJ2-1,CASSFERGGMNEQFF,TGTGCCAGCAGCTTCGAGCGGGGGGGCATGAATGAGCAGTTCTTC
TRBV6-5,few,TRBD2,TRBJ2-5,CASRPRLAGEETQYF,TGTGCCAGCAGACCCAGACTAGCGGGGGAAGAGACCCAGTACTTC
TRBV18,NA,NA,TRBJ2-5,CASSPPEGETQYF,TGTGCCAGCTCACCACCTGAAGGAGAGACCCAGTACTTC
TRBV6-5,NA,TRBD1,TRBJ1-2,CASTADRDYGYTF,TGTGCCAGCACCGCGGACAGGGACTATGGCTACACCTTC
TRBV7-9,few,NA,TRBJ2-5,CASSLAVSPLETQYF,TGTGCCAGCAGCTTAGCTGTTAGCCCCCTAGAGACCCAGTACTTC
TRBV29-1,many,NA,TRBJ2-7,CSVENTGSYEQYF,TGCAGCGTTGAGAACACCGGATCCTACGAGCAGTACTTC
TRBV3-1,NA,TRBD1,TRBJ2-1,CASSQESWTGAYEQFF,TGTGCCAGCAGCCAAGAATCGTGGACAGGGGCTTACGAGCAGTTCTTC
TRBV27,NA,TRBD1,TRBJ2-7,CASRPTGGSAKNIRYF,TGTGCCAGCAGACCTACAGGGGGATCGGCCAAAAACATTCGGTACTTC
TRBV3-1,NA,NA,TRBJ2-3,CASNENGRGRDTQYF,TGTGCCAGCAATGAAAACGGGCGGGGAAGAGATACGCAGTATTTT
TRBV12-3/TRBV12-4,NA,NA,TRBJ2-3,CASSLHPTTDTQYF,TGTGCCAGCAGTTTACACCCGACCACAGATACGCAGTATTTT
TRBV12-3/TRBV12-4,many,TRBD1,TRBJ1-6,CATLDREGSPLHF,TGTGCCACCCTCGACAGGGAGGGTTCACCCCTCCACTTT
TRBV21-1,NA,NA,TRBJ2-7,CASSKTGRSSYEQYF,TGTGCCAGCAGTAAAACGGGACGGAGCTCCTACGAGCAGTACTTC
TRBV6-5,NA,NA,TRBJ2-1,CASSRSPAVSYNEQFF,TGTGCCAGCAGTCGCTCCCCGGCCGTCTCCTACAATGAGCAGTTCTTC
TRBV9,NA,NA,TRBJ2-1,CASSVAVGGYNKQFF,TGTGCCAGCAGCGTAGCTGTCGGGGGTTACAATAAGCAGTTCTTC
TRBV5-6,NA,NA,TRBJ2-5,CASSGLVGGKTRYF,TGTGCCAGCAGCGGACTGGTGGGAGGAAAGACCCGGTACTTC
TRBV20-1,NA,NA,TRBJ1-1,CSAPGVDTEAFF,TGCAGTGCCCCTGGGGTGGACACTGAAGCTTTCTTT
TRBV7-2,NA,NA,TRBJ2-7,CASSLVGGEDEQYF,TGTGCCAGCAGCTTAGTTGGGGGTGAGGACGAGCAGTACTTC
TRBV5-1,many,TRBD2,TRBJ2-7,CASSFSGLADPEQYF,TGCGCCAGCAGCTTCTCGGGACTAGCCGACCCCGAGCAGTACTTC
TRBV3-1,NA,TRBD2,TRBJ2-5,CASSPWGLAGGRQETQYF,TGTGCCAGCAGCCCCTGGGGACTAGCGGGGGGACGACAAGAGACCCAGTACTTC
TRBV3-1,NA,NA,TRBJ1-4,CASSRGSVATNEKLFF,TGTGCCAGCAGCCGAGGTTCAGTTGCAACTAATGAAAAACTGTTTTTT
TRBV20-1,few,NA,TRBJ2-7,CSARTVGSSYEQYF,TGCAGTGCTAGAACAGTAGGTAGCTCCTACGAGCAGTACTTC
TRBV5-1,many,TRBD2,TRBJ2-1,CASSLRLAGVDEQFF,TGCGCCAGCAGCTTGAGGCTAGCGGGGGTGGATGAGCAGTTCTTC
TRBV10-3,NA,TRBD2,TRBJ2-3,CAISEAGLAGGDTQYF,TGTGCCATCAGTGAGGCCGGACTAGCGGGGGGAGATACGCAGTATTTT
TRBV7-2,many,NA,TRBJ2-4,CASSPTLSGNIQYF,TGTGCCAGCAGTCCAACCTTATCCGGAAACATTCAGTACTTC
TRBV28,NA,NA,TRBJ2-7,CASSSQGGGLSEQYF,TGTGCCAGCAGCTCCCAAGGGGGGGGCCTTTCCGAGCAGTACTTC
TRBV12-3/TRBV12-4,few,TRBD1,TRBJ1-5,CASSLVQGGTTQPQHF,TGTGCCAGCAGTTTAGTCCAAGGGGGCACCACTCAGCCCCAGCATTTT
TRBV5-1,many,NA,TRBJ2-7,CASSLGGTSEQYF,TGCGCCAGCAGCTTGGGGGGAACCAGCGAGCAGTACTTC
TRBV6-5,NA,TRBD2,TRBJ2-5,CASRRLAGVETQYF,TGTGCCAGCAGAAGACTAGCGGGGGTTGAGACCCAGTACTTC
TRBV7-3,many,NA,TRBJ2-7,CASSLNPDATEQYF,TGTGCCAGCAGCTTAAACCCCGACGCTACCGAGCAGTACTTC
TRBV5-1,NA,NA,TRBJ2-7,CASSLGQDPYEQYF,TGCGCCAGCAGCTTGGGGCAGGATCCCTACGAGCAGTACTTC
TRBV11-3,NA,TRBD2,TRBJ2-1,CASSSRAGGLLNEQFF,TGTGCCAGCAGCAGTCGAGCGGGAGGACTCCTCAATGAGCAGTTCTTC
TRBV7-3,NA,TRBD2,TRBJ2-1,CASSPNGGGNNEQFF,TGTGCCAGCAGCCCTAATGGCGGGGGAAACAATGAGCAGTTCTTC
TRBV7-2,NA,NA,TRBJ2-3,CASSWRDPSTDTQYF,TGTGCCAGCAGCTGGAGAGACCCCAGCACAGATACGCAGTATTTT
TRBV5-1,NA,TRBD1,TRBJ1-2,CASSWDLTGNYGYTF,TGCGCCAGCAGCTGGGACCTGACAGGGAACTATGGCTACACCTTC
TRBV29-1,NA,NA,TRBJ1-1,CSVTWMNTEAFF,TGCAGCGTTACTTGGATGAACACTGAAGCTTTCTTT
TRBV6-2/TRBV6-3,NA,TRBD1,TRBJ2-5,CASRNRGRETQYF,TGTGCCAGCAGAAACAGGGGGCGAGAGACCCAGTACTTC
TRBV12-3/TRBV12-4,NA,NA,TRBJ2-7,CASSLGGAPDEQYF,TGTGCCAGCAGTTTAGGAGGGGCCCCTGACGAGCAGTACTTC
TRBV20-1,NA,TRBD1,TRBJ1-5,CSAQGQGVIVSNQPQHF,TGCAGTGCCCAAGGACAGGGGGTTATAGTTAGCAATCAGCCCCAGCATTTT
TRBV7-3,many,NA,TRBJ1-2,CASSQDSVSNYGYTF,TGTGCCAGCAGCCAGGACAGCGTCTCTAACTATGGCTACACCTTC
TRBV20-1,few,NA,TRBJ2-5,CSARQGEETQYF,TGCAGTGCTAGACAGGGCGAAGAGACCCAGTACTTC
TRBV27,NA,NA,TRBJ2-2,CASSFSQGVGGELFF,TGTGCCAGCAGTTTCTCGCAGGGTGTGGGCGGGGAGCTGTTTTTT
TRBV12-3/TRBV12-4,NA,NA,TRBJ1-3,CASSISGNTIYF,TGTGCCAGCAGTATCTCTGGAAACACCATATATTTT
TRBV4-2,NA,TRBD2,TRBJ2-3,CASSPEGAGGPSDTQYF,TGTGCCAGCAGCCCCGAGGGGGCGGGAGGGCCGTCAGATACGCAGTATTTT
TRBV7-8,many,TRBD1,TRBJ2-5,CASSLRTGGEGTQYF,TGTGCCAGCAGCCTAAGGACAGGGGGCGAGGGGACCCAGTACTTC
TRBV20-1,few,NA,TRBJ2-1,CSADDTPGQFF,TGCAGTGCCGATGACACTCCAGGGCAGTTCTTC
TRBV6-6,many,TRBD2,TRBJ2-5,CASSYPVAGEEETQYF,TGTGCCAGCAGTTATCCCGTAGCGGGGGAAGAAGAGACCCAGTACTTC
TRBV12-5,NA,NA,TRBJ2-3,CASGLKPPMVLTSTDTQYF,TGTGCTAGTGGTTTGAAGCCCCCAATGGTACTAACTAGCACAGATACGCAGTATTTT